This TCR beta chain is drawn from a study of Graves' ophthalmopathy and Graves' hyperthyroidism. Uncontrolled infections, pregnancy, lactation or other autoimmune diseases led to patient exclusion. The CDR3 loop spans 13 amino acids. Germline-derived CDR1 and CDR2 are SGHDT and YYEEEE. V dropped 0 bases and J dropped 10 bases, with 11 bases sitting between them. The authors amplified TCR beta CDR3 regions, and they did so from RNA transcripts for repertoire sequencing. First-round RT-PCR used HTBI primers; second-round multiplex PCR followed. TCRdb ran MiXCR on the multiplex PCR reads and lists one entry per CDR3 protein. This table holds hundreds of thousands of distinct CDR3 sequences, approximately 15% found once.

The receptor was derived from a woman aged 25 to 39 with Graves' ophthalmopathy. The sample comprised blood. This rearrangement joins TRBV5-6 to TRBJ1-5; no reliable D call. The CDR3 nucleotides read TGTGCCAGCAGCTTGGCGGGAAGGGAACCCCAGCATTTT. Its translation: CASSLAGREPQHF.